This entry features one T cell receptor (beta chain) sequence. Its target is unknown. CDR1 SGHAT and CDR2 FQNNGV come from the germline V gene. Trimming stripped 0 bases from V and 6 bases from J, with 14 bases between. This CDR3 contains 15 residues. Naive CD8 cells lacked CD45RO and underwent positive selection for CCR7, leaving out terminally differentiated effector memory CD45RA+ cells. The data stem from a study of shared clonotypes between healthy human individuals. General study findings and limits: Among the subsets, naive ones generally showed larger estimated richness than memory ones.

The table came from immunoSEQ multiplex PCR; TCRdb's copy has only in-frame clones and leaves some out. The top ten clones hold more than 1.5% of a sample with a few million clones, 93% of them seen once. The receptor was derived from a young man in good health. Some clones in this sample may be carry-over from other donors' samples. The chain employs TRBV11-2 and TRBJ1-2; D is ambiguous. Sequenced: naive CD8+ T cells from PBMCs. The CDR3 bases are TGTGCCAGCAGCTTAGATCGGGTCGGTCGGGATGGCTACACCTTC. Translation gives CASSLDRVGRDGYTF.